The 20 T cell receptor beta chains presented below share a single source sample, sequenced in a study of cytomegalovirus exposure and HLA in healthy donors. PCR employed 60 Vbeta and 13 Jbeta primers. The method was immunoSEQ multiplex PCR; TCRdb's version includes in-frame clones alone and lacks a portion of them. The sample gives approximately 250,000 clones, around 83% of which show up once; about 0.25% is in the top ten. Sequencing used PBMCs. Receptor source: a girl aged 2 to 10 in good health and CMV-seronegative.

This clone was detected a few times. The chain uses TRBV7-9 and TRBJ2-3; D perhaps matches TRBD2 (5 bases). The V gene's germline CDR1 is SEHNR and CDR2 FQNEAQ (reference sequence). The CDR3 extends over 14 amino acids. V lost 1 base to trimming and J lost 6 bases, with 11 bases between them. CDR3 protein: CASSLEDLRDTQYF. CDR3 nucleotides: TGTGCCAGCAGCTTAGAGGACTTGCGGGATACGCAGTATTTT.

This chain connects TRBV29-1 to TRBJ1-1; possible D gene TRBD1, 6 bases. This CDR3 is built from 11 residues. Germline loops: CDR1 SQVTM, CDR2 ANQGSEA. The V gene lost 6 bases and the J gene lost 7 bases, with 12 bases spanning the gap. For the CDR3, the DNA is TGCAGCGTGGATGGACAGTTTGAAGCTTTCTTT. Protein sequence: CSVDGQFEAFF.

The CDR3 sequence: CASSIGQAISGNTIYF. The CDR3 bases are TGTGCCAGTAGTATAGGGCAGGCCATCTCTGGAAACACCATATATTTT. The chain recombines TRBV19 with TRBJ1-3; D is unclear. Trimming removed 1 base from V and 0 bases from J, with 10 bases in between. The CDR3 is made up of 16 amino acids. Germline assignment: CDR1 LNHDA and CDR2 SQIVND (reference sequence).

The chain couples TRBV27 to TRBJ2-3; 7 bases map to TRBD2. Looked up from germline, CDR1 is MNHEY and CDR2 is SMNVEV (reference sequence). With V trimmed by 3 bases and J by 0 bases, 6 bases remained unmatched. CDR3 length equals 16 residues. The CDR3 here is CASSFLWRGSTDTQYF. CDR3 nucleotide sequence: TGTGCCAGCAGTTTCCTCTGGCGGGGGAGCACAGATACGCAGTATTTT.

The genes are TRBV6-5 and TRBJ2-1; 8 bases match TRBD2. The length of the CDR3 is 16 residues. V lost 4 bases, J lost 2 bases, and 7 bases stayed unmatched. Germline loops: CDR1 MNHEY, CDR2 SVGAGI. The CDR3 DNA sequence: TGTGCCAGCAGTTTACCAAGCGGGAGTCCCTACAATGAGCAGTTCTTC. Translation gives CASSLPSGSPYNEQFF.

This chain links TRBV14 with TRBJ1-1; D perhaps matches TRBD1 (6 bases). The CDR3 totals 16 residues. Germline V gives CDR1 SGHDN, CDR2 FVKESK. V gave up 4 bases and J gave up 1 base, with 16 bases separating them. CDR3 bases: TGTGCCAGCAGCCTCCTACAGGGCCTGAAGAACACTGAAGCTTTCTTT. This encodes CASSLLQGLKNTEAFF. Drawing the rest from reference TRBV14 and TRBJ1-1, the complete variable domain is EAGVTQFPSHSVIEKGQTVTLRCDPISGHDNLYWYRRVMGKEIKFLLHFVKESKQDESGMPNNRFLAERTGGTYSTLKVQPAELEDSGVYFCASSLLQGLKNTEAFFGQGTRLTVV.

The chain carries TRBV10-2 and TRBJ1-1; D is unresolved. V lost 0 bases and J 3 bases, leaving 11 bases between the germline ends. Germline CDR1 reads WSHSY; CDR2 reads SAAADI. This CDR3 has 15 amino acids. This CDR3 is CASSESPDSYTEAFF. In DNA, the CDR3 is TGCGCCAGCAGTGAGTCTCCAGATTCTTACACTGAAGCTTTCTTT.

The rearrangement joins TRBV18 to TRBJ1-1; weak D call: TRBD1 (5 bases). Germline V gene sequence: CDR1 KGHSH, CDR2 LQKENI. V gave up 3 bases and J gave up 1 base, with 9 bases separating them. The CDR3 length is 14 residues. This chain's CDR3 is CASSPRTTNTEAFF. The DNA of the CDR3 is TGTGCCAGCTCACCTCGGACAACGAACACTGAAGCTTTCTTT.

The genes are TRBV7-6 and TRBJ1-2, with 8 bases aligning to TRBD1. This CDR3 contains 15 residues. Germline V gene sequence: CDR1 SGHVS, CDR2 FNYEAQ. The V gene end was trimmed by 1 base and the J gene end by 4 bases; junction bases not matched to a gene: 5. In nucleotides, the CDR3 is TGTGCCAGCAGCTTAGGGCAGGGGGCTGGCTATGGCTACACCTTC. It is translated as CASSLGQGAGYGYTF.

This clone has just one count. CDR3 protein: CASTPWDRSNTEAFF. The CDR3, as DNA: TGTGCCAGTACCCCTTGGGACAGGTCTAACACTGAAGCTTTCTTT. The rearrangement joins TRBV19 to TRBJ1-1, with 8 bases lining up with TRBD1. Germline CDR1 is LNHDA and CDR2 is SQIVND (reference sequence). The CDR3 consists of 15 residues. V lost 7 bases and J lost 2; bases outside the gene matches: 9.

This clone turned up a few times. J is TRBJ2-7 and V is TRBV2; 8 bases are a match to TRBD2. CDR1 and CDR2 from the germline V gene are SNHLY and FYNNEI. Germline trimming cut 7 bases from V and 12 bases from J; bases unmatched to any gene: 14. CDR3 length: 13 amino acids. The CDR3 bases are TGTGCCAGCATTCCGGGACTAGGGCTCCGCGGGTACTTC. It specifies CASIPGLGLRGYF.

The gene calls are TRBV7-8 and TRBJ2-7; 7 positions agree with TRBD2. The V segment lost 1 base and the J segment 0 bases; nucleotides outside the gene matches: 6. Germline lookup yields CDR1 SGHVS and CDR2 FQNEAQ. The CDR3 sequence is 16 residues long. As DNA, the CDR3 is TGTGCCAGCAGCTTAGGCAGAGCGGGAATCTCCTACGAGCAGTACTTC. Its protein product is CASSLGRAGISYEQYF.

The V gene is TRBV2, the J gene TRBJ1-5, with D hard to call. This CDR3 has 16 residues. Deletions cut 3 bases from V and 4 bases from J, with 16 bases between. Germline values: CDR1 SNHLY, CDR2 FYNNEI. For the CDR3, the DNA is TGTGCCAGCAGTGATTTGCCGCCAGCGGGGAATCAGCCCCAGCATTTT. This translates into CASSDLPPAGNQPQHF.

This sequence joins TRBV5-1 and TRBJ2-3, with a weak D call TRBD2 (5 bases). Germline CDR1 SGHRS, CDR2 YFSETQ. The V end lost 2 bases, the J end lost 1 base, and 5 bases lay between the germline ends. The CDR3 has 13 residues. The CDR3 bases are TGCGCCAGCAGCTTCGGGGGCACAGATACGCAGTATTTT. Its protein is CASSFGGTDTQYF. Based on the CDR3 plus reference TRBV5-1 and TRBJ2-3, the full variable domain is KAGVTQTPRYLIKTRGQQVTLSCSPISGHRSVSWYQQTPGQGLQFLFEYFSETQRNKGNFPGRFSGRQFSNSRSEMNVSTLELGDSALYLCASSFGGTDTQYFGPGTRLTVL.

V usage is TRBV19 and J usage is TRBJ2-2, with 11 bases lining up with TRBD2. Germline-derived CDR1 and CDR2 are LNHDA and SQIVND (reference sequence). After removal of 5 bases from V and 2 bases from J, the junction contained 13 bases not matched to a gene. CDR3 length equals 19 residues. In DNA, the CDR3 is TGTGCCAGTAGTGCCTTACTAGCGGGGGTCGACAGAAACACCGGGGAGCTGTTTTTT. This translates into CASSALLAGVDRNTGELFF.

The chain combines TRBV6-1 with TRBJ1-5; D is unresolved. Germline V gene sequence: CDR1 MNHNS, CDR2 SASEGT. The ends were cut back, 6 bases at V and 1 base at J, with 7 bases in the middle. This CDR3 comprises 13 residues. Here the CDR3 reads CASRRESNQPQHF. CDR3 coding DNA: TGTGCCAGCAGGCGAGAGAGCAATCAGCCCCAGCATTTT.

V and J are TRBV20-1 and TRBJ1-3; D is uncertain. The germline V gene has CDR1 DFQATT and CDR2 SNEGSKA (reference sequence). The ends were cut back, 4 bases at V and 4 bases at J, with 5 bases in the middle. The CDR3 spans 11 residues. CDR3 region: CSAILGNTIYF. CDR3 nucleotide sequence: TGCAGTGCTATTTTAGGAAACACCATATATTTT.

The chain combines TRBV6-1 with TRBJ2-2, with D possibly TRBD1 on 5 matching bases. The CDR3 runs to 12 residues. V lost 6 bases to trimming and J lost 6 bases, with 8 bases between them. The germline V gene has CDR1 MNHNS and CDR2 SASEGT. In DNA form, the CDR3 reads TGTGCCAGCAGGCCAGGGCCCGGGGAGCTGTTTTTT. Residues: CASRPGPGELFF.

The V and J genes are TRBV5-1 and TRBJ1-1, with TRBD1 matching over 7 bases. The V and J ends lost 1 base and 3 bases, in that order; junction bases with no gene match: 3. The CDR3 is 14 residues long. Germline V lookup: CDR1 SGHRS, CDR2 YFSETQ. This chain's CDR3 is CASSLRTGYTEAFF. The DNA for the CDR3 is TGCGCCAGCAGCTTGCGGACAGGCTACACTGAAGCTTTCTTT.

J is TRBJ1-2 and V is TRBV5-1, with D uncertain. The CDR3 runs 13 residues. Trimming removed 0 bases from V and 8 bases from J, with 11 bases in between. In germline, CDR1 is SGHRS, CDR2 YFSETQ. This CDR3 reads CASSLAPARGYTF. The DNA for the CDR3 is TGCGCCAGCAGCTTGGCTCCAGCTAGGGGCTACACCTTC.